A selection of T cell receptor beta chains follows, all from one sample in a study of cytomegalovirus exposure and HLA in healthy donors. Clones were sequenced by immunoSEQ multiplex PCR, and TCRdb holds only the in-frame ones, with some missing. The sample has about 90,000 clones, less than 65% seen once. The sample taken for sequencing was PBMCs. The receptor source for this set is a woman in her 30s in good health and CMV-seropositive. CDR3s include the opening cysteine and the closing phenylalanine or tryptophan. The D gene is left open where the match is weak. Only part of the rows carry a size: once, few, many, or a class if the clone is expanded.

TRBV7-2	-	TRBJ2-5	-	TGTGCCAGCAGCCGCGACAGACAAGAGACCCAGTACTTC	CASSRDRQETQYF
TRBV6-6	-	TRBJ1-1	TRBD1	TGTGCCAGCAGTAGACAGGGTACTGAAGCTTTCTTT	CASSRQGTEAFF
TRBV5-1	many	TRBJ2-7	TRBD1	TGCGCCAGCAGCTTTACAGGGGACGGGTACGAGCAGTACTTC	CASSFTGDGYEQYF
TRBV6-1	-	TRBJ2-7	-	TGTGCCAGCAGTCCTGTAGGTAAGGGAGACGAGCAGTACTTC	CASSPVGKGDEQYF
TRBV28	-	TRBJ1-1	-	TGTGCCAGCAGTTTAGGGCGACAGAGTGAAGCTTTCTTT	CASSLGRQSEAFF
TRBV18	few	TRBJ2-1	TRBD2	TGTGCCAGCTCACCACCACGGGGCGGGGGTGGCTACAATGAGCAGTTCTTC	CASSPPRGGGGYNEQFF
TRBV7-8	-	TRBJ2-1	-	TGTGCCAGCAGCTTAAGGGGTGGCGGTGAGCAGTTCTTC	CASSLRGGGEQFF
TRBV6-1	-	TRBJ2-7	TRBD1	TGTGCCAGCAGTCCGACCGGGACAGGGGGTCGAGAGCAGTACTTC	CASSPTGTGGREQYF
TRBV2	once	TRBJ2-3	-	TGTGCCAGCAGGAAAGACAACCCTAGCACAGATACGCAGTATTTT	CASRKDNPSTDTQYF
TRBV5-1	-	TRBJ1-2	TRBD1	TGCGCCAGCAGCACTGGGACAGGGGAAGGCTACACCTTC	CASSTGTGEGYTF
TRBV5-1	-	TRBJ2-2	-	TGCGCCAGCAGCCGCGATGGGGGGACCGGGGAGCTGTTTTTT	CASSRDGGTGELFF
TRBV19	-	TRBJ1-2	-	TGTGCCAGTAGTCCCGCCCAGGGCTACTATGGCTACACCTTC	CASSPAQGYYGYTF
TRBV27	-	TRBJ2-1	TRBD2	TGTGCCAGCAGTGAGCGGGGGGGTTACAATGAGCAGTTCTTC	CASSERGGYNEQFF
TRBV9	-	TRBJ1-3	TRBD1	TGTGCCAGCAGCATTGGACAGGGACGAGACACCATATATTTT	CASSIGQGRDTIYF
TRBV6-1	-	TRBJ1-3	-	TGTGCCAGCAGTCAAAAACAGGACACTGGAAACACCATATATTTT	CASSQKQDTGNTIYF
TRBV27	few	TRBJ1-1	TRBD1	TGTGCCAGCAGATCGACAGGGCGAGCTTTCTTT	CASRSTGRAFF
TRBV11-2	-	TRBJ1-1	TRBD1	TGTGCCAGCAGCTTAGCGGGACAGCTTGACACTGAAGCTTTCTTT	CASSLAGQLDTEAFF
TRBV9	-	TRBJ2-5	-	TGTGCCAGCAGCGTAGAGTCGGCGCAGGGGGAGACCCAGTACTTC	CASSVESAQGETQYF
TRBV19	-	TRBJ1-5	-	TGTGCCAGTAGTATAGATCAGGCTGACGGCAATCAGCCCCAGCATTTT	CASSIDQADGNQPQHF
TRBV27	-	TRBJ1-5	TRBD1	TGTGCTTCATCGAGATGGGGGGCAGGGGGGCAGGGCAATCAGCCCCAGCATTTT	CASSRWGAGGQGNQPQHF
TRBV2	-	TRBJ1-3	TRBD1	TGTGCCAGCAGTGGGCAGGGGGCTTCTGGAAACACCATATATTTT	CASSGQGASGNTIYF
TRBV7-2	-	TRBJ2-1	TRBD2	TGTGCCAGCAGACAGGGCGGGAGGCGCTCCTACAATGAGCAGTTCTTC	CASRQGGRRSYNEQFF
TRBV4-1	-	TRBJ2-1	-	TGCGCCAGCAGCCAAGATGCAGGAAGCTACAATGAGCAGTTCTTC	CASSQDAGSYNEQFF
TRBV19	few	TRBJ1-1	-	TGTGCCAGTAACCTCAACGGCAGACAGAACACTGAAGCTTTCTTT	CASNLNGRQNTEAFF
TRBV18	few	TRBJ1-1	-	TGTGCCAGCTCACCACCGGTGGGGGGAGTGAACACTGAAGCTTTCTTT	CASSPPVGGVNTEAFF
TRBV15	once	TRBJ2-1	TRBD2	TGTGCCACCAGCAGGGGGCCGGGTCCTTTAGCGGGGGGGTACAATGAGCAGTTCTTC	CATSRGPGPLAGGYNEQFF
TRBV5-1	few	TRBJ2-7	TRBD2	TGCGCCAGCAGCTTGGGTTCGGGGCTAGCGGGGGGTAGCGAGCAGTACTTC	CASSLGSGLAGGSEQYF
TRBV10-1	-	TRBJ2-3	TRBD2	TGCGCCAGCAGTGAGTCCCGGGGGGGCCTCACAGATACGCAGTATTTT	CASSESRGGLTDTQYF
TRBV15	-	TRBJ2-3	-	TGTGCCACCAGCACCTTGGGGGCTTATACGCAGTATTTT	CATSTLGAYTQYF
TRBV7-3	-	TRBJ2-5	TRBD2	TGTGCCAGCAGCTCCCAACGCCTAGCGGGGGGGCCGATGGAGACCCAGTACTTC	CASSSQRLAGGPMETQYF
TRBV19	once	TRBJ2-2	TRBD1	TGTGCCAGTAGTATGGGGGACAGGGGGCCTCGGGGCACCGGGGAGCTGTTTTTT	CASSMGDRGPRGTGELFF
TRBV28	-	TRBJ1-2	-	TGTGCCAGCAGTTTGTCGGGTTTATATGGCTACACCTTC	CASSLSGLYGYTF
TRBV7-3	-	TRBJ1-1	TRBD1	TGTGCCAGCAGTCGGGACAGGGGTTTCCCAGCTTTCTTT	CASSRDRGFPAFF
TRBV7-6	-	TRBJ2-1	-	TGTGCCAGCAGCCCACGCGGGGGCCAATACAATGAGCAGTTCTTC	CASSPRGGQYNEQFF
TRBV27	-	TRBJ2-7	TRBD1	TGTGCCAGCAGTTTACAAGGGGGCGTTATCTACGAGCAGTACTTC	CASSLQGGVIYEQYF
TRBV6-5	few	TRBJ1-2	TRBD1	TGTGCCAGCAGTTGGAGACAGGGGGATGGCTACCCCTTC	CASSWRQGDGYPF
TRBV6-1	-	TRBJ1-3	-	TGTGCCAGCAGAGGAAGGGGTTCGCTCGGAAACACCATATATTTT	CASRGRGSLGNTIYF
TRBV27	-	TRBJ1-2	-	TGTGCCAGCAGTTTAGGTCAGAACTATGGCTACACCTTC	CASSLGQNYGYTF
TRBV28	-	TRBJ2-3	TRBD2	TGTGCCAGCAAAAAGCGGGGGGCCACAGATACGCAGTATTTT	CASKKRGATDTQYF